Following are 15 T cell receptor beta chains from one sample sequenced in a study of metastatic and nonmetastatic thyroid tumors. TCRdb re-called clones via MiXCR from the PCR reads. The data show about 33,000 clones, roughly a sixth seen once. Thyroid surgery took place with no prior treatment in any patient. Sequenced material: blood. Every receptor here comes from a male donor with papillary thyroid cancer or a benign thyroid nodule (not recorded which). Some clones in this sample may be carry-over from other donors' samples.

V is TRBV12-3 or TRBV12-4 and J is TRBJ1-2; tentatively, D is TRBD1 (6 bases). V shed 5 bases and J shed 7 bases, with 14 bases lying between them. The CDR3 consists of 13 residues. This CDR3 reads CASSPRSGAGYTF. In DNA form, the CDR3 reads TGTGCCAGCAGTCCACGATCAGGGGCTGGCTACACCTTC.

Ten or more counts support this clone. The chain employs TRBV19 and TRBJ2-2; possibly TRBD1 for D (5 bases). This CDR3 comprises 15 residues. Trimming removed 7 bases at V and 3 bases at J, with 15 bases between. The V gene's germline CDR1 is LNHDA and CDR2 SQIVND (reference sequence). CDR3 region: CASTPIRQYTGELFF. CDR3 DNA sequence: TGTGCCAGTACCCCGATACGACAGTACACCGGGGAGCTGTTTTTT.

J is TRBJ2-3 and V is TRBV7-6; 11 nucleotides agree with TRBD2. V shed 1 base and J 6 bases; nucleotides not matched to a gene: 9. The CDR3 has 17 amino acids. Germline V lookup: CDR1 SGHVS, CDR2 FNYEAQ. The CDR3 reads CASSLVLAGGTRDTQYF. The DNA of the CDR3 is TGTGCCAGCAGCTTAGTTCTAGCGGGAGGAACGCGGGATACGCAGTATTTT.

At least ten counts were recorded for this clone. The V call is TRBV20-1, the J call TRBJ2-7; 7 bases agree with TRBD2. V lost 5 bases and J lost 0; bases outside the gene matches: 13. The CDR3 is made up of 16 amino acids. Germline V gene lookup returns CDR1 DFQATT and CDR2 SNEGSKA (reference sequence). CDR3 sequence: CSAPRSGDRSSYEQYF. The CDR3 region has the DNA TGCAGTGCTCCCCGCAGCGGGGATAGGAGCTCCTACGAGCAGTACTTC.

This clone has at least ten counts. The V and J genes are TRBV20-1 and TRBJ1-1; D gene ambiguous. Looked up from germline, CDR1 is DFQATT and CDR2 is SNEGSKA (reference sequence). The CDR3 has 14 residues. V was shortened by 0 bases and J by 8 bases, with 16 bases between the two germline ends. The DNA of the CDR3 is TGCAGTGCTAGAGACAGAGGGAAATTAAAGGAAGCTTTCTTT. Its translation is CSARDRGKLKEAFF.

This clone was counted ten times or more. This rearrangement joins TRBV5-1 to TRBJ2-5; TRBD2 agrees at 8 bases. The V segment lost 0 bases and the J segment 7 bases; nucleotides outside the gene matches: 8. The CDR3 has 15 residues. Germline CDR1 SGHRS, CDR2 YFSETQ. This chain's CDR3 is CASSLVPGLDGTQYF. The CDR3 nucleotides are TGCGCCAGCAGCTTGGTCCCGGGACTAGACGGGACCCAGTACTTC.

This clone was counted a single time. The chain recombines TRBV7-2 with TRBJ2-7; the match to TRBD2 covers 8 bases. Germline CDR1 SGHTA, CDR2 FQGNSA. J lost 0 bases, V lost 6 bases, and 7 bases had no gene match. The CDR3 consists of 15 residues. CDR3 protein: CASRSASGPSYEQYF. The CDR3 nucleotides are TGTGCCAGCAGAAGCGCTAGCGGGCCCTCCTACGAGCAGTACTTC.

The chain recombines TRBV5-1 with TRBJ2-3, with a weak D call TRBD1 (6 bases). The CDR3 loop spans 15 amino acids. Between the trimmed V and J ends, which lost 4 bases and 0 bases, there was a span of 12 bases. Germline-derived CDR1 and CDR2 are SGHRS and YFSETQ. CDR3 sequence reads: CASSPGQISTDTQYF. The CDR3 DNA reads TGCGCCAGCAGCCCGGGACAAATTAGCACAGATACGCAGTATTTT.

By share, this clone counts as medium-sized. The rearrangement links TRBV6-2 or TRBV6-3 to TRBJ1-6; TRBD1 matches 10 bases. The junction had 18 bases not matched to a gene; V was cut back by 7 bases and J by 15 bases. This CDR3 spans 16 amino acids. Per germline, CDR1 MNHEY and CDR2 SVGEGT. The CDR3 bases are TGTGCCAGCAAGCTTGAACCGGGACAGGGGCCAGGGGGCCTCCACTTT. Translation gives CASKLEPGQGPGGLHF.

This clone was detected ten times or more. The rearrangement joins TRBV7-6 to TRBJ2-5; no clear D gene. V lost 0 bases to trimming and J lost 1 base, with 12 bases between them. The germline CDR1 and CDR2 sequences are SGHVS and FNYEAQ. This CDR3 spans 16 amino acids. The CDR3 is CASSLAGRQLQETQYF. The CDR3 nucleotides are TGTGCCAGCAGCTTAGCTGGTCGGCAGCTCCAAGAGACCCAGTACTTC.

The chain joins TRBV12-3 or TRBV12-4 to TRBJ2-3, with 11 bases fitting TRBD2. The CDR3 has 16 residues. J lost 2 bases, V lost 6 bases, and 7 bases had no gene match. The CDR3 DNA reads TGTGCCAGCAGCACCCGACTAGCGGGAAACACAGATACGCAGTATTTT. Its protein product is CASSTRLAGNTDTQYF.

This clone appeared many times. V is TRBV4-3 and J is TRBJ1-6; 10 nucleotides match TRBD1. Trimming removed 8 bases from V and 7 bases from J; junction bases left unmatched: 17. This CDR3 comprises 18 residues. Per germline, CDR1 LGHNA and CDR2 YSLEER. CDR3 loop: CASGDWGRTGGTNSPLHF. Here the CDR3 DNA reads TGCGCCAGCGGGGATTGGGGAAGGACAGGGGGTACAAATTCACCCCTCCACTTT.

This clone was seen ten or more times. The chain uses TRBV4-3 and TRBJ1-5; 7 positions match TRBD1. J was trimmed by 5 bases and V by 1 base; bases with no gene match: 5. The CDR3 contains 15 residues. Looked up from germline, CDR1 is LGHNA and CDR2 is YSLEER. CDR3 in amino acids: CASSQAHRGYQPQHF. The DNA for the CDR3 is TGCGCCAGCAGCCAAGCGCACAGGGGATATCAGCCCCAGCATTTT.

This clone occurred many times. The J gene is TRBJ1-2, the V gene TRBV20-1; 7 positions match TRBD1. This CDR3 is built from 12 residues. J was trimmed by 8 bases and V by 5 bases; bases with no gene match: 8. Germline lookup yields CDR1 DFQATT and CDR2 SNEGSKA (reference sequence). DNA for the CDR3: TGCAGTGCTTCACTACAGGGGCGGGGCTACACCTTC. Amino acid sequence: CSASLQGRGYTF.

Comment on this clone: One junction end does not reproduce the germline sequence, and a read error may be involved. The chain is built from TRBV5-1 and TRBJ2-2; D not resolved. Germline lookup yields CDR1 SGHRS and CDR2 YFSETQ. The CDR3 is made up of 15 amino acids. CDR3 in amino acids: CASSLTALNTGELFF. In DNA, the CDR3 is TGCGCCAGCAGCTTGACAGCGCTGAACACCGGAGAGCTGTTTTTT. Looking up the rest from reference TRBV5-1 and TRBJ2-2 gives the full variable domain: KAGVTQTPRYLIKTRGQQVTLSCSPISGHRSVSWYQQTPGQGLQFLFEYFSETQRNKGNFPGRFSGRQFSNSRSEMNVSTLELGDSALYLCASSLTALNTGELFFGEGSRLTVL.